This T cell receptor beta chain came from a study of Ad26.COV2.S vaccination and SARS-CoV-2 variants. As for treatment: roughly 20 received Ad26.COV2.S at low or high dose, single or two shots; 5 received placebo; per-sample allocation not given. Sampling was done on day 63 after the first vaccine or placebo injection. Assay: immunoSEQ multiplex PCR; the TCRdb copy retains only in-frame clones and omits some. The table has around 300,000 clones, roughly 90% seen once; the top ten hold approximately 11%. The CDR3 sequence is 14 residues long. CDR1 and CDR2 from the germline V gene are SGDLS and YYNGEE. Trimming took off 0 bases at V and 7 bases at J, with 13 bases between the two ends.

This sequence joins TRBV9 and TRBJ1-2; D not certain. This TCR came from a person between 18 and 59 years old who received the Ad26.COV2.S COVID-19 vaccine or a placebo. The specimen was peripheral blood, collected in a trial of Ad26.COV2.S vaccine versus placebo. The CDR3 loop reads CASSVGGFGSGYTF. CDR3 sequence (DNA): TGTGCCAGCAGCGTAGGAGGATTCGGTAGTGGCTACACCTTC.